This T cell receptor (beta chain) was observed in a study of blood T cell repertoires in COVID-19 (dated by TCRdb to about 2020). With regard to the full study: Samples from collaborators originated in the United States, Italy and Spain and spanned both the acute and convalescent phases of COVID-19. The dataset comprised deeply sampled blood TCRbeta repertoires from subjects exposed to, actively infected with, or recovered from COVID-19. HLA class I and class II types, where available, came from metadata supplied by the sample provider rather than from assay-based typing. The prospective study material was composed of cDNA or gDNA derived from T cells, B-cell-depleted T cells, or PBMCs. A de-identified subject ID, COVID-19 status, age in years and sex were almost always included in the sample metadata. Samples came from the ongoing ImmuneRACE study (first 160 participants) plus 1,254 subjects from 6 global collaborators. The repertoires were released in a freely available public database intended as a resource for research on the immune response to SARS-CoV-2.

Reading from cysteine to phenylalanine, the CDR3 counts 18 amino acids. Of the read, only the CDR3 DNA is kept; its 54 bases are in frame from base 1. In this sample, this clone turned up once. Its antigen target is currently unknown. Base quality data are lacking; no much larger clone is found one base away. In Seattle, one collaborating source enrolled patients while the infection was active and tracked those patients longitudinally over the course of disease. Whole blood was collected in K2EDTA tubes by collaborating institutions according to the institutions' own protocols. For TCRbeta analysis, collaborator samples were shipped as frozen whole blood, as isolated PBMCs, or as DNA extracted from either sample type. Study-wide findings and limitations: How much clinical and demographic metadata was included differed by source and by participant, and the metadata was provided uncurated.

TCRbeta CDR3 regions were amplified from genomic DNA using the immunoSEQ Assay, a bias-controlled multiplex PCR. In the source study's methods: The number of nucleated cells in each sample was estimated from the amplification of reference gene primers within the assay. To quantify the absolute abundance of each unique TCRbeta CDR3 rearrangement, sequence reads were collapsed and filtered. For each sample, productive Simpson clonality was calculated by taking the square root of Simpson's diversity index across productive rearrangements. This immuneACCESS table, as held by TCRdb, lists in-frame sequences with V and J called but not all clones. Of the missing ones, under half trace to an unresolved V gene in checked studies; the others have no known cause. V, J and clone size reflect that table, while D and trimming were determined from the DNA. The table for this sample lists under 250,000 clones; roughly 90% of them were counted only once. Over 0.75% of the sample rests with the top ten.

Sequencing input: peripheral blood. The receptor was isolated from a man in his 60s with COVID-19, enrolled during active disease. The chain is made from TRBV12-2 and TRBJ2-5; the listed D gene, TRBD1, was not tested against the DNA. TRBV12-2 is described as a pseudogene. In nucleotides, the sequence is TGTGCAAGTCGCCACTGTGGGAGGGGACAGGCGTATCAAGAGACCCAGTACTTC. Translated, it reads CASRHCGRGQAYQETQYF.